The following is a T cell receptor beta chain sequence with its context. This specimen comes from a study of T-cell reconstitution after alpha-beta-depleted transplantation in children. The TCRbeta library incorporated unique molecular identifiers. TCRdb re-analysed the PCR reads in MiXCR, keeping a single row per CDR3 protein. Among about 500,000 distinct CDR3 sequences, roughly 33% were seen once, and the ten largest hold 2.4%. The germline gives CDR1 KGHSH, CDR2 LQKENI. The CDR3 spans 15 residues. Trimming took 4 bases from V and 0 from J, leaving 9 bases between them. The origin of this receptor is a human donor who donated a stem cell graft to a child with aplastic anemia. V usage is TRBV18 and J usage is TRBJ2-2; D gene ambiguous. Specimen: PBMCs from the stem cell graft donor, collected from the stem cell graft. The CDR3 reads CASSHIYANTGELFF. The CDR3 DNA follows: TGTGCCAGCTCACATATCTACGCGAACACCGGGGAGCTGTTTTTT.